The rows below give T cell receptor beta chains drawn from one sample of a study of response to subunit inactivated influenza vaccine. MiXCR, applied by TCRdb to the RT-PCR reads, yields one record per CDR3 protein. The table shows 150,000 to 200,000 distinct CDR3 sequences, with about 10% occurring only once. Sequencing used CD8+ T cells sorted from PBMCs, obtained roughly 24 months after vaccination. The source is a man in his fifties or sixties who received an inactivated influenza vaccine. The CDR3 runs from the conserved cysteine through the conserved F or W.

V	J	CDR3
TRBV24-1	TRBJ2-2	CATSDLHGTGELFF
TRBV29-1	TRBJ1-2	CSVEEGQGARGYTF
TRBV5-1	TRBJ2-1	CASSLAQGWSYNEQFF
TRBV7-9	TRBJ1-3	CASSSQGSGNTIYF
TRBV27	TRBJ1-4	CASSFSAANEKLFF
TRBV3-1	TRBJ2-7	CASSQATYPEQYF
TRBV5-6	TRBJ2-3	CASSFGRTDTQYF
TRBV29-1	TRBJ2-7	CSVAGLENAYEQYF
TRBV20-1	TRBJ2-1	CSAVGLDGYEQFF
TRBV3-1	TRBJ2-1	CASSQSGLLYNEQFF
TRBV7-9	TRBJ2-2	CASSFGQANTGELFF
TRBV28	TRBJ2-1	CASSQRDGRGEQFF
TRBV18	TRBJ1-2	CASSPSGSLKVNYGYTF
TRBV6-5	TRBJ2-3	CASSYLPFGSTDTQYF
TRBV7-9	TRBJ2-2	CASSLDPRPDGELFF
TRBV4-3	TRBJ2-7	CASSQDWGQGNYEQYF
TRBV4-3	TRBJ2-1	CASSQDLDEFLYGEQFF
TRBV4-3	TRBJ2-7	CASSHAMGQGYEQYF
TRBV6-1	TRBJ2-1	CASRRGQGYNEQFF
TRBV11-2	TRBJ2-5	CASSFDQETQYF
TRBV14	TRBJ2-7	CASSQEYSWEQYF
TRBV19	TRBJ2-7	CASSWTGENNYEQYF
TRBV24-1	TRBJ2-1	CATGGHEQFF
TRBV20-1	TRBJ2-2	CSGIENTGELFF
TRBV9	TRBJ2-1	CASSVDPGVYNEQFF
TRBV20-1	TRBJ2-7	CSARGTSGVIGRYEQYF
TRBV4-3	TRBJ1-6	CASSQEGQGSRSPLHF
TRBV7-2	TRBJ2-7	CASSPGPAYEQYF
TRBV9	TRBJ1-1	CASSVAGRNPNTEAFF
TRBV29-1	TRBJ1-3	CSVVFWGNTIYF
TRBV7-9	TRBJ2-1	CASSLGQGERALQFF
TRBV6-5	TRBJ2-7	CASSYSSVLALPTYEQYF
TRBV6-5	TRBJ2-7	CASSYAQGWEQYF
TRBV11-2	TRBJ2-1	CASSSVVLADSYNEQFF
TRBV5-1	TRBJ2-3	CASRPLAGGPGADTQYF
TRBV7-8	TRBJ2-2	CASSLGSAGELFF
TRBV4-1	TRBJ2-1	CASSHLVSPYDEQFF
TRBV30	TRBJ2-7	CAWSSGRGNEQYF
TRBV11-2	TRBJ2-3	CASSPSFGQGVGRTDTQYF
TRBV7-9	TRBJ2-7	CASSTDRDRDSYEQYF
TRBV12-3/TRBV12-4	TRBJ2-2	CASSLTLPNTGELFF